The 29 T cell receptor beta chains in this list originate from one sample, sequenced in a study of relationships among human T cell subsets. TCR alpha and beta CDR3s were amplified from mRNA by semiquantitative ARM-PCR. In ARM-PCR, communal superprimers followed tagged nested gene-specific primers for exponential amplification. MiXCR was run by TCRdb on the multiplex PCR reads, yielding one entry per CDR3 protein. The sample carries about 7,300 distinct CDR3 sequences, 70% recorded once. Anti-CD45RA microbeads isolated naive and transitional T cells from pooled CD4+ and CD8+ cells. Sequenced material: naive and transitional (CD45RA+) T cells sorted from blood. All receptors derive from a man between 40 and 49 years old in good health.

V is TRBV20-1 and J is TRBJ1-4; D is ambiguous. The CDR3 spans 13 residues. In germline, CDR1 is DFQATT, CDR2 SNEGSKA (reference sequence). V was cut by 1 base and J by 3 bases, with 6 bases left in between. The CDR3, as DNA: TGCAGTGCTAGAGGGGTGTCTAATGAAAAACTGTTTTTT. Translation gives CSARGVSNEKLFF.

The CDR3 reads CASSLTGTGEHEQYF. DNA for the CDR3: TGTGCCAGCAGTTTAACCGGGACAGGGGAACACGAGCAGTACTTC. The chain carries TRBV27 and TRBJ2-7; 10 positions match TRBD1. The CDR3 covers 15 residues. V dropped 2 bases and J dropped 5; count of bases not matched to a gene: 6. Germline lookup yields CDR1 MNHEY and CDR2 SMNVEV (reference sequence).

The CDR3 nucleotides read TGTGCCATGGGGCCCCAAAACATTCAGTACTTC. This translates into CAMGPQNIQYF. This chain joins TRBV27 and TRBJ2-4, with D tentatively TRBD1 (5 bases). This CDR3 region has 11 residues. V dropped 10 bases and J dropped 5 bases, with 9 bases sitting between them. Germline V gene sequence: CDR1 MNHEY, CDR2 SMNVEV (reference sequence).

This chain joins TRBV28 and TRBJ2-7; D gene ambiguous. This CDR3 has 13 residues. Trimming removed 11 bases at V and 3 bases at J, with 17 bases between. Looked up from germline, CDR1 is MDHEN and CDR2 is SYDVKM. Here the CDR3 DNA reads TGTGCCTGGCCACGGGTAGGGATCTACGAGCAGTACTTC. This gives the protein CAWPRVGIYEQYF.

This chain joins TRBV4-1 and TRBJ1-4, with D unclear. This CDR3 is 16 amino acids long. The V gene's germline CDR1 is MGHRA and CDR2 YSYEKL. The ends were cut back, 0 bases at V and 8 bases at J, with 16 bases in the middle. The chain's CDR3 is CASSQDVGTFGEKLFF. DNA of the CDR3: TGCGCCAGCAGCCAAGATGTGGGCACCTTCGGAGAAAAACTGTTTTTT.

This rearrangement joins TRBV24-1 to TRBJ2-3; 12 bases map to TRBD2. Germline V gene lookup returns CDR1 KGHDR and CDR2 SFDVKD. The CDR3 consists of 20 residues. J gave up 0 bases and V 3 bases, and 12 bases lay outside the gene matches. CDR3 DNA: TGTGCCACCAGTGATGACGACAGGTCGACTAGCGGGAGAAGCACAGATACGCAGTATTTT. Its protein is CATSDDDRSTSGRSTDTQYF.

The chain carries TRBV13 and TRBJ2-7; TRBD1 might be the D (6 bases). V dropped 6 bases and J dropped 2 bases, with 14 bases sitting between them. The CDR3 is 14 amino acids. Germline loops: CDR1 PRHDT, CDR2 FYEKMQ (reference sequence). CDR3 amino acids: CASSIQGGTYEQYF. The DNA for the CDR3 is TGTGCCAGCAGTATACAGGGTGGGACCTACGAGCAGTACTTC.

This chain uses TRBV4-1 with TRBJ1-3; perhaps TRBD1 as D (6 bases). This CDR3 has 17 residues. V lost 2 bases and J lost 0, with 14 bases in between. In germline, CDR1 is MGHRA, CDR2 YSYEKL. Here the CDR3 reads CASSQTTQGLSGNTIYF. CDR3 sequence (DNA): TGCGCCAGCAGCCAAACTACACAGGGCCTCTCTGGAAACACCATATATTTT.

The chain joins TRBV19 to TRBJ2-1; no clear D gene. CDR3 length: 11 amino acids. Trimming removed 3 bases at V and 8 bases at J, with 5 bases between. Germline CDR1 is LNHDA and CDR2 is SQIVND (reference sequence). CDR3 protein: CASSITDEQFF. CDR3 DNA: TGTGCCAGTAGTATTACTGATGAGCAGTTCTTC.

This clonotype was seen just once. The chain carries TRBV7-8 and TRBJ2-5; 12 bases align to TRBD2. This CDR3 contains 17 residues. V lost 1 base and J lost 4; bases outside the gene matches: 7. CDR1 SGHVS and CDR2 FQNEAQ come from the germline V gene. The DNA of the CDR3 is TGTGCCAGCAGCTTAGTCTTCCTAGCGGGAGGGGCAGAGACCCAGTACTTC. The encoded protein is CASSLVFLAGGAETQYF. The whole variable domain, filled in from reference TRBV7-8 and TRBJ2-5, reads GAGVSQSPRYKVAKRGQDVALRCDPISGHVSLFWYQQALGQGPEFLTYFQNEAQLDKSGLPSDRFFAERPEGSVSTLKIQRTQQEDSAVYLCASSLVFLAGGAETQYFGPGTRLLVL.

The chain employs TRBV12-3 or TRBV12-4 and TRBJ1-6; no firm D call. The CDR3 is 12 residues long. Trimming took 3 bases from V and 6 from J, leaving 3 bases between them. CDR3: CASSFTNSPLHF. CDR3 nucleotides: TGTGCCAGCAGTTTCACTAATTCACCCCTCCACTTT.

This clonotype was found a few times. The chain links TRBV11-2 to TRBJ2-1; D is undetermined. Germline assignment: CDR1 SGHAT and CDR2 FQNNGV. V was shortened by 0 bases and J by 9 bases, with 12 bases between the two germline ends. CDR3 length equals 14 residues. The CDR3 bases are TGTGCCAGCAGCTTAGATCTGACCCATACTGAGCAGTTCTTC. Translated, it gives CASSLDLTHTEQFF.

V usage is TRBV28 and J usage is TRBJ2-1; maybe TRBD2 (6 bases). With 1 base removed from V and 13 bases from J, the gap between germline ends came to 26 bases. There are 17 residues in the CDR3. Germline loops: CDR1 MDHEN, CDR2 SYDVKM. The CDR3 is CASSLLVGDSPWGGQFF. The CDR3 bases are TGTGCCAGCAGTTTATTGGTGGGGGACTCCCCGTGGGGTGGACAGTTCTTC.

With regard to this clonotype: At one end the junction does not follow the germline gene, possibly because of a read error. The chain recombines TRBV2 with TRBJ2-3; TRBD2 agrees at 12 bases. This CDR3 has 15 residues. Germline assignment: CDR1 SNHLY and CDR2 FYNNEI. The DNA of the CDR3 is TGTGCCAGCAGCGCAACTAGCGGGAGGCCCGATACGCGGTATTTT. Translation gives CASSATSGRPDTRYF.

This chain uses TRBV29-1 with TRBJ2-1, with 8 bases lining up with TRBD2. Trimming cost V 3 bases and J 6 bases; bases outside gene matches: 4. This CDR3 is built from 13 residues. Germline CDR1 SQVTM, CDR2 ANQGSEA. The CDR3 bases are TGCAGCGTTGATGGGGGACTAGGCAATGAGCAGTTCTTC. This encodes CSVDGGLGNEQFF.

The CDR3 protein is CASTLTGGTNYGYTF. The CDR3 nucleotides are TGTGCCAGCACCCTAACAGGGGGCACTAACTATGGCTACACCTTC. The V gene is TRBV6-5, the J gene TRBJ1-2, with 9 positions matching TRBD1. Trimming removed 7 bases from V and 0 bases from J; junction bases left unmatched: 6. This CDR3 has 15 residues. Germline assignment: CDR1 MNHEY and CDR2 SVGAGI.

V is TRBV28 and J is TRBJ2-2, with D possibly matching TRBD2 (6 bases). The germline V gene has CDR1 MDHEN and CDR2 SYDVKM. The CDR3 extends over 14 amino acids. V lost 2 bases and J 5 bases, leaving 9 bases between the germline ends. The CDR3 loop reads CASSLRGNTGELFF. CDR3 nucleotide sequence: TGTGCCAGCAGTTTACGGGGGAATACCGGGGAGCTGTTTTTT.

The chain uses TRBV2 and TRBJ2-3, with D perhaps matching TRBD1 or TRBD2 (5 bases each). Germline V gene lookup returns CDR1 SNHLY and CDR2 FYNNEI. Trimming cost V 3 bases and J 9 bases, with 13 bases left between them. The CDR3 length is 13 residues. The chain's CDR3 is CASSDSRGRTQYF. The CDR3 DNA reads as TGTGCCAGCAGTGATAGTAGGGGACGGACGCAGTATTTT.

The chain combines TRBV20-1 with TRBJ1-1; D gene uncertain. There are 17 residues in the CDR3. Germline V gene data show CDR1 as DFQATT and CDR2 as SNEGSKA (reference sequence). V lost 1 base and J lost 1, with 19 bases in between. The CDR3 sequence: CSARANFGVTPNTEAFF. The CDR3 nucleotides are TGCAGTGCTAGAGCAAATTTCGGGGTAACACCGAACACTGAAGCTTTCTTT.

The V gene is TRBV20-1, the J gene TRBJ2-3, with D perhaps given as TRBD1 or TRBD2 (6 bases each). V dropped 6 bases and J dropped 1 base, with 20 bases sitting between them. The CDR3 runs 16 residues. Germline V gene data show CDR1 as DFQATT and CDR2 as SNEGSKA (reference sequence). CDR3 DNA: TGCAGTGCCCCCTGGTCGGGGGCGCAAGGCACAGATACGCAGTATTTT. Protein product: CSAPWSGAQGTDTQYF.

The V call is TRBV19, the J call TRBJ1-5, with D perhaps TRBD1 (5 bases). The V gene's germline CDR1 is LNHDA and CDR2 SQIVND (reference sequence). This CDR3 contains 14 residues. Deletions cut 6 bases from V and 6 bases from J, with 15 bases between. The chain's CDR3 is CASRIRGGVQPQHF. The CDR3 region has the DNA TGTGCCAGTAGGATCCGGGGCGGGGTTCAGCCCCAGCATTTT. The variable domain in full, with the rest retrieved from reference TRBV19 and TRBJ1-5, is DGGITQSPKYLFRKEGQNVTLSCEQNLNHDAMYWYRQDPGQGLRLIYYSQIVNDFQKGDIAEGYSVSREKKESFPLTVTSAQKNPTAFYLCASRIRGGVQPQHFGDGTRLSIL.

The rearrangement uses TRBV5-1 and TRBJ2-3, with D tentatively TRBD1 (5 bases). V lost 7 bases and J lost 1, with 13 bases in between. The germline gives CDR1 SGHRS, CDR2 YFSETQ. The CDR3 consists of 14 residues. CDR3 bases: TGCGCCAGCGCTGCTAGGGGCGGCACAGATACGCAGTATTTT. Translation: CASAARGGTDTQYF.

V usage is TRBV13 and J usage is TRBJ2-7; D is unresolved. Per the germline V gene, CDR1 is PRHDT and CDR2 is FYEKMQ (reference sequence). The germline V and J ends were trimmed by 0 bases and 0 bases, with 6 bases remaining between them. The CDR3 length is 14 residues. In nucleotides, the CDR3 is TGTGCCAGCAGCTTAGGCACGAGCTCCTACGAGCAGTACTTC. It codes for CASSLGTSSYEQYF.

This chain joins TRBV11-2 and TRBJ2-5; 9 nucleotides agree with TRBD2. V was pared by 3 bases and J by 5 bases, with 10 bases of the junction left unmatched. The germline CDR1 and CDR2 sequences are SGHAT and FQNNGV. The CDR3 has 16 amino acids. CDR3 sequence: CASSFSGVAGAETQYF. The CDR3 bases are TGTGCCAGCAGCTTCTCCGGGGTAGCGGGAGCTGAGACCCAGTACTTC.

This clonotype came up once. The rearrangement joins TRBV5-6 to TRBJ2-7; D not certain. The CDR3 runs 12 residues. The germline V gene encodes CDR1 SGHDT and CDR2 YYEEEE. V lost 6 bases and J 5 bases, leaving 12 bases between the germline ends. The CDR3 sequence: CASKTDQHEQYF. CDR3 DNA sequence: TGTGCCAGCAAAACCGACCAGCACGAGCAGTACTTC.

The chain combines TRBV10-3 with TRBJ1-1; possible D gene TRBD1, 5 bases. CDR1 is ENHRY and CDR2 is SYGVKD in the germline V gene. The V gene lost 6 bases and the J gene lost 1 base, with 9 bases spanning the gap. This CDR3 has 13 residues. CDR3 sequence: CAIRPQGNTEAFF. The CDR3 DNA follows: TGTGCCATCAGACCGCAGGGGAACACTGAAGCTTTCTTT.

V and J are TRBV4-1 and TRBJ1-5, with D hard to call. The CDR3 covers 17 residues. Trimming removed 1 base from V and 1 base from J, with 14 bases in between. CDR1 is MGHRA and CDR2 is YSYEKL in the germline V gene. The CDR3 coding sequence is TGCGCCAGCAGCCAAGTGGTGGGGAAACAAAGCAATCAGCCCCAGCATTTT. It yields the protein CASSQVVGKQSNQPQHF.

This sequence joins TRBV13 and TRBJ1-1; D ambiguous. Germline V gene data show CDR1 as PRHDT and CDR2 as FYEKMQ (reference sequence). This CDR3 is 13 amino acids long. V dropped 3 bases and J dropped 2 bases, with 7 bases sitting between them. The CDR3 DNA is TGTGCCAGCAGCTTTTCCTCTAACACTGAAGCTTTCTTT. Amino acids: CASSFSSNTEAFF.

This clonotype was detected once. This chain links TRBV4-1 with TRBJ2-3; D tentatively reads TRBD1 or TRBD2 (5 bases each). CDR1 and CDR2 (germline): MGHRA, YSYEKL. CDR3 length: 16 residues. The V end lost 0 bases, the J end lost 5 bases, and 15 bases lay between the germline ends. As DNA, the CDR3 is TGCGCCAGCAGCCAAGACGGGACCCTCCTGGGAGATACGCAGTATTTT. Protein product: CASSQDGTLLGDTQYF.